These 14 T cell receptor beta chains were all obtained from the same sample, sequenced in a study of blood T cell repertoires in COVID-19. Profiling relied on immunoSEQ multiplex PCR, and the TCRdb table lists in-frame clones only, not all of them. The sample has 150,000 or so clones; about 85% are singletons. Sequencing was carried out using peripheral blood. The origin of the receptors is a woman aged 70 to 79 with acute or convalescent COVID-19.

The rearrangement joins TRBV6-5 to TRBJ1-2, with D possibly TRBD1 on 5 matching bases. Germline V gene sequence: CDR1 MNHEY, CDR2 SVGAGI. V was clipped by 2 bases and J by 4 bases, with 14 bases between them. The CDR3 consists of 15 residues. CDR3 nucleotide sequence: TGTGCCAGCAGTTACCGGCGAGGACAACCCTATGGCTACACCTTC. Protein: CASSYRRGQPYGYTF.

The V call is TRBV27, the J call TRBJ1-1; perhaps TRBD1 as D (6 bases). The germline gives CDR1 MNHEY, CDR2 SMNVEV (reference sequence). This CDR3 contains 14 residues. The V gene lost 4 bases and the J gene lost 0 bases, with 9 bases spanning the gap. The CDR3 region has the DNA TGTGCCAGCAGTTCGGACAGCTTGAACACTGAAGCTTTCTTT. Its protein is CASSSDSLNTEAFF.

The V and J genes are TRBV28 and TRBJ1-3; the match to TRBD1 covers 8 bases. CDR3 size: 15 residues. CDR1 and CDR2 from the germline V gene are MDHEN and SYDVKM. J gave up 3 bases and V 2 bases, and 3 bases lay outside the gene matches. The CDR3 is CASSLDRGGGNTIYF. Written as DNA, the CDR3 is TGTGCCAGCAGTTTAGACAGGGGCGGTGGAAACACCATATATTTT. Full variable domain (missing parts from reference TRBV28 and TRBJ1-3): DVKVTQSSRYLVKRTGEKVFLECVQDMDHENMFWYRQDPGLGLRLIYFSYDVKMKEKGDIPEGYSVSREKKERFSLILESASTNQTSMYLCASSLDRGGGNTIYFGEGSWLTVV.

The chain has TRBV2 and TRBJ1-5; D gene uncertain. The germline V gene encodes CDR1 SNHLY and CDR2 FYNNEI. V was clipped by 2 bases and J by 3 bases, with 11 bases between them. This CDR3 region has 15 residues. This CDR3 reads CASSESVTLNQPQHF. The DNA of the CDR3 is TGTGCCAGCAGTGAATCTGTGACTCTCAATCAGCCCCAGCATTTT. Drawing the rest from reference TRBV2 and TRBJ1-5, the complete variable domain is EPEVTQTPSHQVTQMGQEVILRCVPISNHLYFYWYRQILGQKVEFLVSFYNNEISEKSEIFDDQFSVERPDGSNFTLKIRSTKLEDSAMYFCASSESVTLNQPQHFGDGTRLSIL.

This chain links TRBV19 with TRBJ2-6; D is unresolved. The CDR3 length is 14 residues. CDR1 is LNHDA and CDR2 is SQIVND in the germline V gene (reference sequence). Trimming cost V 4 bases and J 5 bases, with 9 bases left between them. In DNA, the CDR3 is TGTGCCAGTAGTACCCAGGTACGGGCCAACGTCCTGACTTTC. It is translated as CASSTQVRANVLTF. The whole variable domain, filled in from reference TRBV19 and TRBJ2-6, reads DGGITQSPKYLFRKEGQNVTLSCEQNLNHDAMYWYRQDPGQGLRLIYYSQIVNDFQKGDIAEGYSVSREKKESFPLTVTSAQKNPTAFYLCASSTQVRANVLTFGAGSRLTVL.

V gene TRBV4-1 combines with J gene TRBJ1-2; 7 bases align to TRBD1. J lost 3 bases, V lost 3 bases, and 4 bases had no gene match. CDR3 length: 14 amino acids. Germline CDR1 MGHRA, CDR2 YSYEKL. The CDR3 spells CASSQWTGDYGYTF. The CDR3 region has the DNA TGCGCCAGCAGCCAGTGGACAGGCGACTATGGCTACACCTTC.

V is TRBV4-2 and J is TRBJ2-1; 8 bases fit TRBD2. CDR1 is LGHNA and CDR2 is YNFKEQ in the germline V gene. This CDR3 has 15 amino acids. The junction had 4 bases not matched to a gene; V was cut back by 3 bases and J by 3 bases. CDR3 region: CASSHSGGDYNEQFF. The CDR3 coding sequence is TGTGCCAGCAGCCATTCCGGGGGGGACTACAATGAGCAGTTCTTC.

The CDR3 DNA reads TGTGCCACCAGCTCTCATACAGACAGGGCTTACACAGATACGCAGTATTTT. Residues: CATSSHTDRAYTDTQYF. This chain joins TRBV15 and TRBJ2-3, with TRBD1 matching 7 bases. J gave up 2 bases and V 5 bases, and 13 bases lay outside the gene matches. The germline gives CDR1 LNHNV, CDR2 YYDKDF (reference sequence). The CDR3 length is 17 residues.

Of note for this clone: Different DNA sequences within this sample yield the same CDR3. This chain uses TRBV5-1 with TRBJ1-2; TRBD1 matches at 10 bases. The CDR3 is 14 residues long. The germline V gene has CDR1 SGHRS and CDR2 YFSETQ. V was clipped by 4 bases and J by 2 bases; unmatched bases: 2. The CDR3 region has the DNA TGCGCCAGCAGCCCGACAGGGGGCAACTATGGCTACACCTTC. Amino acids: CASSPTGGNYGYTF. Complete variable domain (other parts from reference TRBV5-1 and TRBJ1-2): KAGVTQTPRYLIKTRGQQVTLSCSPISGHRSVSWYQQTPGQGLQFLFEYFSETQRNKGNFPGRFSGRQFSNSRSEMNVSTLELGDSALYLCASSPTGGNYGYTFGSGTRLTVV.

The V call is TRBV7-9, the J call TRBJ2-3, with 8 bases aligning to TRBD1. The ends lost 5 bases at V and 4 bases at J; junction bases unmatched: 11. CDR3 length equals 16 residues. The germline gives CDR1 SEHNR, CDR2 FQNEAQ (reference sequence). The CDR3 region is CASSRGGTGRPDTQYF. The CDR3 DNA reads TGTGCCAGCAGCCGTGGGGGGACAGGAAGGCCAGATACGCAGTATTTT. The whole variable domain, filled in from reference TRBV7-9 and TRBJ2-3, reads DTGVSQNPRHKITKRGQNVTFRCDPISEHNRLYWYRQTLGQGPEFLTYFQNEAQLEKSRLLSDRFSAERPKGSFSTLEIQRTEQGDSAMYLCASSRGGTGRPDTQYFGPGTRLTVL.

Points on this clone: A read error may produce the germline difference seen at one junction end. The chain has TRBV7-7 and TRBJ1-5; 8 bases are shared with TRBD1. This CDR3 has 19 amino acids. Germline V gene data show CDR1 as SSHAT and CDR2 as FNYEAQ (reference sequence). The CDR3 DNA sequence: TGTGCTAGCAGCTTATCAAATGGACAGGGTGCCGATAGCAATCAGCCCCAGCATTTT. Translation: CASSLSNGQGADSNQPQHF.

V usage is TRBV24-1 and J usage is TRBJ2-1, with TRBD1 matching 9 bases. V shed 7 bases, J shed 7 bases, and the junction held 10 bases outside the gene matches. The CDR3 is 15 residues long. Germline lookup yields CDR1 KGHDR and CDR2 SFDVKD. CDR3 coding DNA: TGTGCCACCAGCAGAACAGGGGGCAGCGGGAATGAGCAGTTCTTC. This sequence encodes CATSRTGGSGNEQFF.

In its sample, this clone was seen once. The chain recombines TRBV7-9 with TRBJ2-2; possibly TRBD2 for D (6 bases). CDR3 length equals 14 residues. The germline CDR1 and CDR2 sequences are SEHNR and FQNEAQ (reference sequence). The V end lost 3 bases, the J end lost 3 bases, and 8 bases lay between the germline ends. CDR3 amino acids: CASSFGGDTGELFF. The DNA for the CDR3 is TGTGCCAGCAGCTTTGGAGGGGACACCGGGGAGCTGTTTTTT.

This chain joins TRBV27 and TRBJ1-2; D is possibly TRBD1 (6 bases). Germline CDR1 reads MNHEY; CDR2 reads SMNVEV (reference sequence). This CDR3 has 17 amino acids. Trimming cost V 2 bases and J 0 bases, with 16 bases left between them. DNA for the CDR3: TGTGCCAGCAGTTTAAAGCCCTGGACAGTTACTAACTATGGCTACACCTTC. Protein product: CASSLKPWTVTNYGYTF.